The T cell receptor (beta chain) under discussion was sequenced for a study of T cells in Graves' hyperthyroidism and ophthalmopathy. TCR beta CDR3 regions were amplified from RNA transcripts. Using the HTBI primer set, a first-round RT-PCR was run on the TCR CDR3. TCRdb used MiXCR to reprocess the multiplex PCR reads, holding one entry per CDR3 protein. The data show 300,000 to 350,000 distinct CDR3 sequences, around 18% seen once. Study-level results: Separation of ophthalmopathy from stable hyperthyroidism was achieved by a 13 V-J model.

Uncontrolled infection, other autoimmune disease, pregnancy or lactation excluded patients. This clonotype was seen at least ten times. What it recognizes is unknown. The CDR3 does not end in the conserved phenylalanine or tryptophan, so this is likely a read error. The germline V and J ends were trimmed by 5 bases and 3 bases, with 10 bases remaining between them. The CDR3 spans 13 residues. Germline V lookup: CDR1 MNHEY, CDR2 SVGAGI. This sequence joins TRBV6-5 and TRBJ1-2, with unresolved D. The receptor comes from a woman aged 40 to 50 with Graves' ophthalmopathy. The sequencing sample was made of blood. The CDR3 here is CASSHSGHYGYTL. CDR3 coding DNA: TGTGCCAGCAGTCATTCCGGCCACTATGGCTACACCCTC.